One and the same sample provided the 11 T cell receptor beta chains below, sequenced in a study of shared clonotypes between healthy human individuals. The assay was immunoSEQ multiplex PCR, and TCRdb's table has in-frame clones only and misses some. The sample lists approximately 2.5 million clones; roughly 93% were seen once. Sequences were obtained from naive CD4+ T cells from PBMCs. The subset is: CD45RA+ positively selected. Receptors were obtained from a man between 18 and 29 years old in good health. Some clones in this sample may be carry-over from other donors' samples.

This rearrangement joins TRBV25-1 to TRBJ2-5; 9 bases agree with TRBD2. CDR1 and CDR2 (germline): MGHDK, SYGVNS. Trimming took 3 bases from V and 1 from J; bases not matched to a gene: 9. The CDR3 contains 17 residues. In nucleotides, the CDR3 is TGTGCCAGCAGTGACCCCCGACTAGCGGTCCTCCAAGAGACCCAGTACTTC. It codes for CASSDPRLAVLQETQYF.

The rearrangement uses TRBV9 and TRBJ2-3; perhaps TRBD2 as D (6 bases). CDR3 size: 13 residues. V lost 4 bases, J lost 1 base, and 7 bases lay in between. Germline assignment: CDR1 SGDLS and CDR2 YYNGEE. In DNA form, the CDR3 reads TGTGCCAGCAGCCCGGGGGGCACAGATACGCAGTATTTT. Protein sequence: CASSPGGTDTQYF.

CDR3: CASSSTWDSTGYTF. CDR3 DNA: TGTGCCAGCAGTTCAACCTGGGACAGCACAGGCTACACCTTC. V usage is TRBV27 and J usage is TRBJ1-2, with 7 bases matching TRBD1. There are 14 residues in the CDR3. Germline V gives CDR1 MNHEY, CDR2 SMNVEV (reference sequence). V lost 4 bases to trimming and J lost 8 bases; unmatched junction nucleotides: 10.

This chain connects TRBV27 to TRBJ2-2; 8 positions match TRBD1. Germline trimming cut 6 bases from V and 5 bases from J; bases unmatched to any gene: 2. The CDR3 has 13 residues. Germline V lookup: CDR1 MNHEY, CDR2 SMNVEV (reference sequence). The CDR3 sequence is CASRRQGTGELFF. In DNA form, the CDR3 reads TGTGCCAGCAGAAGACAGGGGACCGGGGAGCTGTTTTTT.

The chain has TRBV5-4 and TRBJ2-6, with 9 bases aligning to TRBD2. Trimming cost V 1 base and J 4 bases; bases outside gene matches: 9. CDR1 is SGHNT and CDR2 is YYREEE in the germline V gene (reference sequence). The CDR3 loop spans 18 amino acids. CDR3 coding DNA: TGTGCCAGCAGCTTGCCTGTAGCGGGAGTATCCGGGGCCAACGTCCTGACTTTC. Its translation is CASSLPVAGVSGANVLTF.

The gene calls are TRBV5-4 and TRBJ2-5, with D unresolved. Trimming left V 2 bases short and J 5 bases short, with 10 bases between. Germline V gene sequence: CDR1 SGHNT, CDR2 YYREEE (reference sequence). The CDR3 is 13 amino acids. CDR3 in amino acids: CASSLVSTETQYF. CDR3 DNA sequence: TGTGCCAGCAGCTTAGTTAGTACGGAGACCCAGTACTTC.

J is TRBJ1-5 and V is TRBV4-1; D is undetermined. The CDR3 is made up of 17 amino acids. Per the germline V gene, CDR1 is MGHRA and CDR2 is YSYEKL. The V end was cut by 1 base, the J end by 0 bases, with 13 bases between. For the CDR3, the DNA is TGCGCCAGCAGCCAAGGGAGTAGGGCCTATAGCAATCAGCCCCAGCATTTT. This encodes CASSQGSRAYSNQPQHF.

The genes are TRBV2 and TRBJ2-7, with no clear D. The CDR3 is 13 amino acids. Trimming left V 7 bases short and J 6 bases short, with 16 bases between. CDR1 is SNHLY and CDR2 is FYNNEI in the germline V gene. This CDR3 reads CASIGPGYAEQYF. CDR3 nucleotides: TGTGCCAGCATAGGCCCCGGTTATGCCGAGCAGTACTTC.

The CDR3 coding sequence is TGTGCCAGCAGCTTAGATTGGACTAGCGGGAGGGCGGGTGAGCAGTTCTTC. Protein: CASSLDWTSGRAGEQFF. The chain uses TRBV7-7 and TRBJ2-1; 15 nucleotides agree with TRBD2. V lost 1 base, J lost 9 bases, and 7 bases stayed unmatched. Germline loops: CDR1 SSHAT, CDR2 FNYEAQ (reference sequence). The CDR3 loop spans 17 amino acids.

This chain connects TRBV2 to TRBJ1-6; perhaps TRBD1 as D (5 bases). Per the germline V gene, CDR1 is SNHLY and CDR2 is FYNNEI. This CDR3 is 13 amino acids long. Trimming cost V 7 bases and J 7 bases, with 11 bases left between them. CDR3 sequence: CASMSDRNSPLHF. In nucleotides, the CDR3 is TGTGCCAGCATGTCCGACAGAAATTCACCCCTCCACTTT.

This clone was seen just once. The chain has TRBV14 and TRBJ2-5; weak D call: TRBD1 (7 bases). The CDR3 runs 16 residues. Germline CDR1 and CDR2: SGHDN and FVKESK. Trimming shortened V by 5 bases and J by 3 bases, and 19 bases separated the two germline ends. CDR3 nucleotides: TGTGCCAGCAGCGCCTATCCGACAGGGAGGAAAGAGACCCAGTACTTC. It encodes CASSAYPTGRKETQYF.